This paragraph reports one TCR beta chain. This entry is derived from a study of blood T cell repertoires in COVID-19. Profiled with immunoSEQ multiplex PCR; TCRdb holds only in-frame clones, not every one. The sample has around 19,000 clones; roughly 90% are singletons. Deletions cut 5 bases from V and 4 bases from J, with 18 bases between. Germline loops: CDR1 LNHDA, CDR2 SQIVND (reference sequence). This CDR3 has 15 residues. The sample comprised peripheral blood. The chain couples TRBV19 to TRBJ2-7; D possibly corresponds to TRBD2 (5 bases). The clonotype originates from a human donor in a cohort sampled during active COVID-19. The CDR3 DNA sequence: TGTGCCAGTAGTCTAACTCTCGGACGGGGATACGAGCAGTACTTC. Translating gives CASSLTLGRGYEQYF.